Below, 18 T cell receptor beta chains from the same sample are listed, as sequenced in a study of Graves' ophthalmopathy and Graves' hyperthyroidism. Investigators amplified TCR beta CDR3 regions from RNA transcripts. First-round RT-PCR relied on HTBI primers, and a second-round multiplex PCR came next. Each CDR3 protein is one row after TCRdb ran MiXCR on the multiplex PCR reads. This table has 900,000 to 1,200,000 distinct CDR3 sequences, about two fifths appearing once. What was sequenced was peripheral blood or thyroid tissue (not recorded which). The receptors come from an adult man with Graves' hyperthyroidism.

In its sample, this clonotype was seen a few times. The V call is TRBV5-5, the J call TRBJ1-5, with 10 bases that match TRBD1. The junction had 6 bases not matched to a gene; V was cut back by 2 bases and J by 4 bases. CDR1 SGHKS and CDR2 YYEKEE come from the germline V gene (reference sequence). The CDR3 contains 16 residues. CDR3 loop: CASSFTPGQGNQPQHF. The CDR3, as DNA: TGTGCCAGCAGCTTTACCCCGGGACAGGGGAATCAGCCCCAGCATTTT.

In its sample, this clonotype was seen a few times. Because the CDR3 is missing its conserved closing phenylalanine or tryptophan, this is likely a read error. This sequence joins TRBV2 and TRBJ2-5, with 8 bases lining up with TRBD2. The CDR3 has 12 residues. J gave up 7 bases and V 8 bases, and 6 bases lay outside the gene matches. Germline lookup yields CDR1 SNHLY and CDR2 FYNNEI. The CDR3 nucleotides are TGTGCCAGCCCGGGAGGGTTGGGGACCCAGTACCTC. Amino acid sequence: CASPGGLGTQYL.

The table lists this clonotype with many counts. This rearrangement joins TRBV10-3 to TRBJ2-7; 10 nucleotides align to TRBD1. Germline V gene lookup returns CDR1 ENHRY and CDR2 SYGVKD. The CDR3 is 13 residues long. V lost 10 bases to trimming and J lost 3 bases; unmatched junction nucleotides: 6. The CDR3 DNA sequence: TGTGCCACCTGGGACAGGGGAAACTACGAGCAGTACTTC. Translated, it gives CATWDRGNYEQYF.

The chain links TRBV10-3 to TRBJ1-6, with 10 bases that match TRBD1. CDR1 is ENHRY, CDR2 SYGVKD, per germline. V shed 6 bases and J 7 bases; nucleotides not matched to a gene: 9. The length of the CDR3 is 16 residues. CDR3 bases: TGTGCCATCAGCCTCCGGGACAGGGGATTAAATTCACCCCTCCACTTT. Encoded protein: CAISLRDRGLNSPLHF.

There are many counts of this clonotype. The chain uses TRBV7-2 and TRBJ1-2; 7 bases align to TRBD1. The V gene end was trimmed by 8 bases and the J gene end by 4 bases; junction bases not matched to a gene: 13. The CDR3 sequence is 15 residues long. Germline V gene data show CDR1 as SGHTA and CDR2 as FQGNSA. The DNA of the CDR3 is TGTGCCAGCTCACCCTTGACAGGGCCGATCTATGGCTACACCTTC. Protein product: CASSPLTGPIYGYTF.

This clonotype has ten or more counts. The chain joins TRBV19 to TRBJ1-1; D gene ambiguous. Trimming took off 1 base at V and 4 bases at J, with 13 bases between the two ends. The CDR3 covers 15 residues. The germline gives CDR1 LNHDA, CDR2 SQIVND (reference sequence). The CDR3 loop is CASSIVWGSGTEAFF. Written as DNA, the CDR3 is TGTGCCAGTAGTATAGTTTGGGGTTCAGGCACTGAAGCTTTCTTT.

This clonotype was detected many times. The chain joins TRBV10-3 to TRBJ1-2; D is unclear. The CDR3 totals 13 residues. V gave up 10 bases and J gave up 3 bases, with 15 bases separating them. The germline V gene encodes CDR1 ENHRY and CDR2 SYGVKD. The CDR3 DNA follows: TGTGCCAGCAGCCCGACCGCGTACTATGGCTACACCTTC. Translating gives CASSPTAYYGYTF.

This sequence joins TRBV28 and TRBJ1-2; D remains unclear. The germline V gene encodes CDR1 MDHEN and CDR2 SYDVKM. The CDR3 sequence is 12 residues long. V lost 6 bases, J lost 8 bases, and 13 bases lay in between. CDR3: CASRPPSGGYTF. Written as DNA, the CDR3 is TGTGCCAGCAGGCCCCCGTCAGGCGGCTACACCTTC.

This clonotype was observed once. This chain connects TRBV12-3 or TRBV12-4 to TRBJ1-6; D call uncertain. CDR3 size: 13 residues. The germline V and J ends were trimmed by 0 bases and 16 bases, with 13 bases remaining between them. CDR3 sequence (DNA): TGTGCCAGCAGTTTAGCCGGAGCAGAGACACTCCACTTT. Its protein is CASSLAGAETLHF.

The table lists this clonotype with many counts. The gene calls are TRBV7-2 and TRBJ1-5, with TRBD1 as a possible D gene (5 bases). Per germline, CDR1 SGHTA and CDR2 FQGNSA. The V gene lost 1 base and the J gene lost 7 bases, with 14 bases spanning the gap. This CDR3 spans 15 amino acids. The CDR3 DNA is TGTGCCAGCAGCTTAGTCCCCAGGGACGAACAGCCCCAGCATTTT. Translated, it gives CASSLVPRDEQPQHF. Complete variable domain (other parts from reference TRBV7-2 and TRBJ1-5): GAGVSQSPSNKVTEKGKDVELRCDPISGHTALYWYRQSLGQGLEFLIYFQGNSAPDKSGLPSDRFSAERTGGSVSTLTIQRTQQEDSAVYLCASSLVPRDEQPQHFGDGTRLSIL.

The chain joins TRBV7-3 to TRBJ1-2, with D tentatively TRBD1 (6 bases). The V gene's germline CDR1 is SGHTA and CDR2 FQGTGA. The CDR3 totals 19 residues. V was cut by 3 bases and J by 1 base, with 24 bases left in between. CDR3 amino acids: CASSLHFWTASPLNYGYTF. In nucleotides, the CDR3 is TGTGCCAGCAGCTTGCATTTTTGGACAGCCAGTCCACTTAACTATGGCTACACCTTC.

This clonotype was recorded many times. The chain recombines TRBV7-2 with TRBJ2-7; D may be TRBD2 (6 bases). In germline, CDR1 is SGHTA, CDR2 FQGNSA. Trimming removed 1 base at V and 0 bases at J, with 7 bases between. The CDR3 is made up of 14 amino acids. Here the CDR3 DNA reads TGTGCCAGCAGCTTAGGGCGGGACTCCTACGAGCAGTACTTC. Translation: CASSLGRDSYEQYF.

There are many counts of this clonotype. The V gene is TRBV5-1, the J gene TRBJ2-7; the D is unclear. This CDR3 region has 13 residues. Trimming pared 0 bases from V and 6 bases from J, leaving 10 bases between. CDR1 is SGHRS and CDR2 is YFSETQ in the germline V gene. This chain's CDR3 is CASSLDGGREQYF. The CDR3 region has the DNA TGCGCCAGCAGCTTGGACGGTGGACGCGAGCAGTACTTC.

CDR3 protein: CASTPSRESYEQYF. CDR3 in DNA: TGTGCCAGCACCCCCTCGCGGGAATCCTACGAGCAGTACTTC. J is TRBJ2-7 and V is TRBV7-9; perhaps TRBD2 as D (6 bases). Trimming cost V 7 bases and J 1 base, with 14 bases left between them. CDR3 length equals 14 residues. Germline V gene sequence: CDR1 SEHNR, CDR2 FQNEAQ (reference sequence).

This clonotype showed up just a few times. J is TRBJ1-5 and V is TRBV7-2; D is unclear. This CDR3 comprises 15 residues. Germline CDR1 is SGHTA and CDR2 is FQGNSA. Trimming shortened V by 2 bases and J by 0 bases, and 8 bases separated the two germline ends. CDR3 DNA: TGTGCCAGCAGCTTATTGGGTAATAGCAATCAGCCCCAGCATTTT. Translated: CASSLLGNSNQPQHF.

The chain links TRBV14 to TRBJ1-2, with a tentative D call TRBD1 (6 bases). Trimming removed 4 bases at V and 3 bases at J, with 9 bases between. CDR1 is SGHDN and CDR2 is FVKESK in the germline V gene. The CDR3 is 13 residues long. In nucleotides, the CDR3 is TGTGCCAGCAGCCCCACAGGGTACTATGGCTACACCTTC. It codes for CASSPTGYYGYTF.

The chain joins TRBV15 to TRBJ2-7, with 9 bases identical to TRBD2. V gave up 3 bases and J gave up 1 base; unmatched junction bases: 13. CDR1 LNHNV and CDR2 YYDKDF come from the germline V gene (reference sequence). This CDR3 region has 18 residues. CDR3 in DNA: TGTGCCACCAGCAGTCCCTCGTTAACTAGCGGGCCTTCCTACGAGCAGTACTTC. It encodes CATSSPSLTSGPSYEQYF. Supplemented by reference TRBV15 and TRBJ2-7, the full variable domain reads DAMVIQNPRYQVTQFGKPVTLSCSQTLNHNVMYWYQQKSSQAPKLLFHYYDKDFNNEADTPDNFQSRRPNTSFCFLDIRSPGLGDTAMYLCATSSPSLTSGPSYEQYFGPGTRLTVT.

The genes are TRBV7-2 and TRBJ2-5, with D perhaps TRBD2 (5 bases). From germline, CDR1 is SGHTA and CDR2 FQGNSA. With 3 bases removed from V and 3 bases from J, the gap between germline ends came to 14 bases. The CDR3 totals 15 residues. The CDR3 loop reads CASSLDGSREETQYF. In DNA form, the CDR3 reads TGTGCCAGCAGCTTGGATGGGAGCCGTGAAGAGACCCAGTACTTC.